The entry below describes one T cell receptor (beta chain). Its antigen is not identified. The method was immunoSEQ multiplex PCR; TCRdb's version includes in-frame clones alone and lacks a portion of them. The repertoire holds about 32,000 clones, with over 70% as singletons. This sample is drawn from a study of radiotherapy plus CTLA-4 blockade in lung cancer. Germline CDR1 and CDR2: MDHEN and SYDVKM. The CDR3 contains 15 residues. V lost 6 bases and J lost 0, with 12 bases in between. Overall study findings and caveats: In blood, tumor-derived TCR clones expanded after radiotherapy plus ipilimumab. Reports identified early blood T cell clone dynamics, with interferon-beta, as the best response predictor.

This material consisted of peripheral blood, taken from a patient treated with radiotherapy plus ipilimumab. The chain is built from TRBV28 and TRBJ1-5; TRBD1 might be the D (5 bases). The receptor was isolated from a human donor with non-small cell lung cancer that progressed on radiotherapy plus ipilimumab. Here the CDR3 DNA reads TGTGCCAGCAGCGGAGGGACTTTTAGCAATCAGCCCCAGCATTTT. Translating gives CASSGGTFSNQPQHF.